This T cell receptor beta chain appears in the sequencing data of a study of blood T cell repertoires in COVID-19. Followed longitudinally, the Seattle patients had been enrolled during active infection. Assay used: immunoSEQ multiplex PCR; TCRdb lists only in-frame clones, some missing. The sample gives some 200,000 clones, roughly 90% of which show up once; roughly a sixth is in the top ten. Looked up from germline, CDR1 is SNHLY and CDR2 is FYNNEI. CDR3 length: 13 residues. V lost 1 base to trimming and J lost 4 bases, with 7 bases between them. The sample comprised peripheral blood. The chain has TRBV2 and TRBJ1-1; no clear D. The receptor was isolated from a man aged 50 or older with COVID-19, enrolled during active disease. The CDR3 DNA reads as TGTGCCAGCAGTGAAGACGGTGGCACTGAAGCTTTCTTT. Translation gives CASSEDGGTEAFF.